This T cell receptor beta chain derives from a study of cytomegalovirus exposure and HLA in healthy donors. Regarding the study as a whole: Reportedly, cytomegalovirus status was diagnosed with high sensitivity and specificity. In presence/absence analyses, roughly uniform sequencing depth across donors was assumed. A highly shared variant cluster was judged a likely technical artifact. Later analysis revealed greater clonal expansion in HLA-associated TCR beta chains than in equally common others.

The CDR3 loop spans 15 amino acids. Germline V gene sequence: CDR1 SNHLY, CDR2 FYNNEI. V was cut by 6 bases and J by 6 bases, with 17 bases left in between. 13 Jbeta primers and 60 Vbeta primers were used for the PCR. Sequencing was performed with immunoSEQ multiplex PCR; in TCRdb, only in-frame clones are kept and a portion is missing. The table includes approximately 140,000 clones, 78% detected once. This clone was recorded a few times. Its cognate antigen is unknown. The chain couples TRBV2 to TRBJ1-4; D remains unclear. Sequenced: PBMCs. The sequence was obtained from a woman in her thirties or forties in good health and CMV-seronegative. The CDR3 sequence: CASRGLPAADEKLFF. DNA of the CDR3: TGTGCCAGCAGGGGTTTACCAGCGGCGGATGAAAAACTGTTTTTT.